The text below deals with one T cell receptor (beta chain). Its target is unknown. The CDR3 length is 17 residues. V gave up 2 bases and J gave up 6 bases; unmatched junction bases: 15. Germline V CDR1 and CDR2: SQVTM, ANQGSEA. MiXCR, applied by TCRdb to the reads, yields one record per CDR3 protein. The sample includes hundreds of thousands of distinct CDR3 sequences, about 30% of them seen just once. The data belong to a study of T cell repertoires in cytomegalovirus infection. Turning to the study itself: CMV epitopes used comprised recently identified HLA-C-restricted ones and well-studied HLA-B-restricted ones. Indicated by public TCR beta signatures were CMV infection and matching HLA type.

General observations from the study: Using cumulative public TCR beta family frequency, the authors identified those who carried CMV together with the relevant HLA.

This clonotype originated in a human donor in good health (CMV status not recorded). Some clones in this sample may be carry-over from other donors' samples. Specimen: cultured PBMCs, collected from culture after CMV antigen stimulation. The chain joins TRBV29-1 to TRBJ2-1; the match to TRBD1 covers 8 bases. CDR3 region: CSVEMGPWTGRFNEQFF. In DNA, the CDR3 is TGCAGCGTTGAAATGGGACCGTGGACAGGGAGGTTCAATGAGCAGTTCTTC.